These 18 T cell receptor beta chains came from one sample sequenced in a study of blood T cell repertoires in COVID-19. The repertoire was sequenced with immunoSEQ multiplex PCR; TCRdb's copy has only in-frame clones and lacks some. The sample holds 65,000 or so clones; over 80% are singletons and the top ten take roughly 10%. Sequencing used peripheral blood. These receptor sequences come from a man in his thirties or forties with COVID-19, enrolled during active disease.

DNA of the CDR3: TGTGCCACCAATAGCGGCAATCAGCCCCAGCATTTT. Its protein product is CATNSGNQPQHF. The gene calls are TRBV24-1 and TRBJ1-5; D gene uncertain. In germline, CDR1 is KGHDR, CDR2 SFDVKD. The germline V and J ends were trimmed by 8 bases and 2 bases, with 6 bases remaining between them. The CDR3 contains 12 residues.

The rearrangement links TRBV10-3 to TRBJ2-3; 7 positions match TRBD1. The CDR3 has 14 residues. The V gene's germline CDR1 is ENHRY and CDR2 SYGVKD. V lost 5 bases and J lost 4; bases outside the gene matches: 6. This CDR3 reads CAISPRDSADTQYF. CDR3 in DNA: TGTGCCATCAGTCCCCGGGACAGCGCAGATACGCAGTATTTT.

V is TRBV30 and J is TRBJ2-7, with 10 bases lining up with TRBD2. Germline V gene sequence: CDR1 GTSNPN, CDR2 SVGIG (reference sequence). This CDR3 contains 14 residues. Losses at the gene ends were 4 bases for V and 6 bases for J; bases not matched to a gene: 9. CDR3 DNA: TGTGCCTGGACGGCCCTAGCGGGAGCAGGCGAGCAGTACTTC. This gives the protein CAWTALAGAGEQYF.

CDR3 nucleotide sequence: TGCGCCAGCAGCTTTGAGATAGCGGGGCACAATGAGCAGTTCTTC. Its translation is CASSFEIAGHNEQFF. The chain links TRBV5-1 to TRBJ2-1, with 8 bases matching TRBD2. CDR3 length: 15 amino acids. The germline CDR1 and CDR2 sequences are SGHRS and YFSETQ. V was pared by 2 bases and J by 5 bases, with 6 bases of the junction left unmatched.

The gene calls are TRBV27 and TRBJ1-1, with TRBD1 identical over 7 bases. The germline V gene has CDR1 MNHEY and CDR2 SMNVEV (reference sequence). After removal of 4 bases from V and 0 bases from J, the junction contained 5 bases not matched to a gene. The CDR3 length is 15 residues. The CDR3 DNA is TGTGCCAGCAGTTCGAAACAGGGGATGAACACTGAAGCTTTCTTT. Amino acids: CASSSKQGMNTEAFF.

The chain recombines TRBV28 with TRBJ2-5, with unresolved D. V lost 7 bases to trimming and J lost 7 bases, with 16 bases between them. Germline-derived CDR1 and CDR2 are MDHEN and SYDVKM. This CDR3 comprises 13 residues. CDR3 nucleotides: TGTGCCAGCACCACAGACGGCCCATCGACCCAGTACTTC. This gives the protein CASTTDGPSTQYF.

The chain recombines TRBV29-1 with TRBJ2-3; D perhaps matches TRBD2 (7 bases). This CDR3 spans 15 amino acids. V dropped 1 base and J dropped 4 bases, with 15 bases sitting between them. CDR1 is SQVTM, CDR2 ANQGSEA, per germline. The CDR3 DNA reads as TGCAGCGTTGAAGTCGGGGAGGGGGGCGCAGATACGCAGTATTTT. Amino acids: CSVEVGEGGADTQYF.

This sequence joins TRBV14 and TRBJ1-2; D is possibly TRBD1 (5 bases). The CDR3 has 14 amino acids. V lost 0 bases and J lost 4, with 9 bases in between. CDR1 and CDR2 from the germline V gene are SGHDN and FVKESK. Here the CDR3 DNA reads TGTGCCAGCAGCCAAGACGGGGGACGCTATGGCTACACCTTC. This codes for CASSQDGGRYGYTF.

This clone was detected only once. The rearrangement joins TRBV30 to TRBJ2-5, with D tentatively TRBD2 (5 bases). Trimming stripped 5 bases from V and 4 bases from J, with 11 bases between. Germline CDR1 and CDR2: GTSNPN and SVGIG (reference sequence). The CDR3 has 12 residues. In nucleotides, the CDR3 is TGTGCCTGGGGAGGTGGAGGAGAGACCCAGTACTTC. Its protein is CAWGGGGETQYF.

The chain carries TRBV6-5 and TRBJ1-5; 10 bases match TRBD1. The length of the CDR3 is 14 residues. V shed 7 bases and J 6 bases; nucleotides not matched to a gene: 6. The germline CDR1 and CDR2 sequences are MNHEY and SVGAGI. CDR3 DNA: TGTGCCAGCACCAAGACAGGGGGCGGTCAGCCCCAGCATTTT. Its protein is CASTKTGGGQPQHF.

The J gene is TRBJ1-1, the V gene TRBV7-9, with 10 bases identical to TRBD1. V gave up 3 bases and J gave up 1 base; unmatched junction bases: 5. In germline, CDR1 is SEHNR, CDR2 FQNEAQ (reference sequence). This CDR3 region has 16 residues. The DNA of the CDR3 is TGTGCCAGCAGCTTCCCGGACAGGGGGAAGAACACTGAAGCTTTCTTT. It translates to CASSFPDRGKNTEAFF. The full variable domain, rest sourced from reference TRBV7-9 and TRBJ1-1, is DTGVSQNPRHKITKRGQNVTFRCDPISEHNRLYWYRQTLGQGPEFLTYFQNEAQLEKSRLLSDRFSAERPKGSFSTLEIQRTEQGDSAMYLCASSFPDRGKNTEAFFGQGTRLTVV.

CDR3 coding DNA: TGTGCCAGTAGTATCTCTCGACAGCACGGAAACACCATATATTTT. Residues: CASSISRQHGNTIYF. This rearrangement joins TRBV19 to TRBJ1-3; D perhaps matches TRBD1 (5 bases). This CDR3 is built from 15 residues. Germline V gene data show CDR1 as LNHDA and CDR2 as SQIVND (reference sequence). Trimming left V 3 bases short and J 4 bases short, with 13 bases between.

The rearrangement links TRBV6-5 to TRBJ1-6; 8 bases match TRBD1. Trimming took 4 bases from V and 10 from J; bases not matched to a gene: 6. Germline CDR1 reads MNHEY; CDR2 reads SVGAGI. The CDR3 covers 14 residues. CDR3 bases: TGTGCCAGCAGTTCAGGGACAGGATCGTCACCCCTCCACTTT. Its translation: CASSSGTGSSPLHF.

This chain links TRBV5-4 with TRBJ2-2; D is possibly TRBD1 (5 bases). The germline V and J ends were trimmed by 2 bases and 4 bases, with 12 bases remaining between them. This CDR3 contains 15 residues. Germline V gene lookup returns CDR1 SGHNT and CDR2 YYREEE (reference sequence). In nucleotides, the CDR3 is TGTGCCAGCAGCTTATACCAGCAGGGCACCGGGGAGCTGTTTTTT. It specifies CASSLYQQGTGELFF. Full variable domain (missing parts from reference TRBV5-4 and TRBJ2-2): ETGVTQSPTHLIKTRGQQVTLRCSSQSGHNTVSWYQQALGQGPQFIFQYYREEENGRGNFPPRFSGLQFPNYSSELNVNALELDDSALYLCASSLYQQGTGELFFGEGSRLTVL.

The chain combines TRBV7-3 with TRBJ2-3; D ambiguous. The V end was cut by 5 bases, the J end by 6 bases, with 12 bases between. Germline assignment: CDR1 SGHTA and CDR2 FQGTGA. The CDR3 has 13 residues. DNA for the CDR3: TGTGCCAGCAGCCCCTCTAGTACCGATACGCAGTATTTT. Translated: CASSPSSTDTQYF.

The CDR3 bases are TGTGCCATCAGTGAGAGGGCTAGCGGGGACTATGAGCAGTTCTTC. It translates to CAISERASGDYEQFF. This chain links TRBV10-3 with TRBJ2-1; 9 bases align to TRBD2. The junction had 7 bases not matched to a gene; V was cut back by 2 bases and J by 8 bases. The CDR3 consists of 15 residues. CDR1 is ENHRY, CDR2 SYGVKD, per germline.

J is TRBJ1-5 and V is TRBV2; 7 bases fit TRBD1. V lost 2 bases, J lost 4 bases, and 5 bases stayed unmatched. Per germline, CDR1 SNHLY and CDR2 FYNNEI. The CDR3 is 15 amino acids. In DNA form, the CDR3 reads TGTGCCAGCAGTGAACCGACAGGGTGGAATCAGCCCCAGCATTTT. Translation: CASSEPTGWNQPQHF.

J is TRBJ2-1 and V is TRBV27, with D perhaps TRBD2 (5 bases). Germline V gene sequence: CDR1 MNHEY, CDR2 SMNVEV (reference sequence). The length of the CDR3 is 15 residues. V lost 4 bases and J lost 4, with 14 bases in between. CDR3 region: CASSSSPIWYNEQFF. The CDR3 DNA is TGTGCCAGCAGTTCTAGCCCAATATGGTACAATGAGCAGTTCTTC.